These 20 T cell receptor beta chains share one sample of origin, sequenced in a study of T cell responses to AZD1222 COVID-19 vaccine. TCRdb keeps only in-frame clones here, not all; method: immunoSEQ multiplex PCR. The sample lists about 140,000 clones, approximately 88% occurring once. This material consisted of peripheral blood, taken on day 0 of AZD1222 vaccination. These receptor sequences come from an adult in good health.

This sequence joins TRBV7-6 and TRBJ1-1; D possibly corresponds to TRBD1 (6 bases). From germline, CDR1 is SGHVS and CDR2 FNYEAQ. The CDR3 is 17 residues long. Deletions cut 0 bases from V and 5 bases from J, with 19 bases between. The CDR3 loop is CASSLAGPGAWVTEAFF. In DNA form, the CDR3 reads TGTGCCAGCAGCTTAGCGGGGCCGGGGGCTTGGGTTACTGAAGCTTTCTTT.

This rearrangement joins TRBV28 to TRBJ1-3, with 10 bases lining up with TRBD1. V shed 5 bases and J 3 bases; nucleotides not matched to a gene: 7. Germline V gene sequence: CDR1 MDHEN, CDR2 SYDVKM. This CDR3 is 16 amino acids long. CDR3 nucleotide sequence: TGTGCCAGCAGTGCGAGACAGGGGGCTCGTGGAAACACCATATATTTT. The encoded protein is CASSARQGARGNTIYF.

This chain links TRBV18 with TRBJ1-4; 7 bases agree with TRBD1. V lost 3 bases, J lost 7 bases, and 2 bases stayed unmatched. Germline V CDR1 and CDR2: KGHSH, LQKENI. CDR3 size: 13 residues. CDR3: CASSPRTGEKLFF. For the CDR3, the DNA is TGTGCCAGCTCACCTAGGACAGGTGAAAAACTGTTTTTT. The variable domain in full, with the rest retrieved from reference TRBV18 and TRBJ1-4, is NAGVMQNPRHLVRRRGQEARLRCSPMKGHSHVYWYRQLPEEGLKFMVYLQKENIIDESGMPKERFSAEFPKEGPSILRIQQVVRGDSAAYFCASSPRTGEKLFFGSGTQLSVL.

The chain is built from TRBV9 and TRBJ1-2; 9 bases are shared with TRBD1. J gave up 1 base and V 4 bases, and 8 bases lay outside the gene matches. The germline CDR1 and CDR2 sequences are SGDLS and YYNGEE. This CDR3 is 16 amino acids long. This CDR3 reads CASSLDRGNLNYGYTF. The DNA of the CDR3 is TGTGCCAGCAGCTTGGACAGGGGTAATCTTAACTATGGCTACACCTTC.

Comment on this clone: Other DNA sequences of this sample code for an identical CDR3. CDR3 DNA: TGTGCCAGCAGCCCAGGACAGTATGGCTACACCTTC. Encoded protein: CASSPGQYGYTF. The rearrangement links TRBV6-2 or TRBV6-3 to TRBJ1-2; weak D call: TRBD1 (6 bases). Trimming took 6 bases from V and 5 from J, leaving 10 bases between them. This CDR3 is 12 amino acids long. CDR1 is MNHEY, CDR2 SVGEGT, per germline.

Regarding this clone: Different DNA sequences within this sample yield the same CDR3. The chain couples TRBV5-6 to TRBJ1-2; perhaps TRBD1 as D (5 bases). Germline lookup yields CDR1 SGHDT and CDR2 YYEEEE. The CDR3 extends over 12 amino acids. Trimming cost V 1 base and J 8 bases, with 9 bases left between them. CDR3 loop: CASSLSRVGYTF. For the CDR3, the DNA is TGTGCCAGCAGCTTGAGCAGGGTAGGCTACACCTTC.

The CDR3 loop is CASSPSRADYGYTF. The CDR3, as DNA: TGTGCCAGCAGCCCATCCCGGGCGGACTATGGCTACACCTTC. The chain carries TRBV5-4 and TRBJ1-2, with D unclear. Germline CDR1 reads SGHNT; CDR2 reads YYREEE (reference sequence). The CDR3 loop spans 14 amino acids. The ends were cut back, 4 bases at V and 3 bases at J, with 13 bases in the middle.

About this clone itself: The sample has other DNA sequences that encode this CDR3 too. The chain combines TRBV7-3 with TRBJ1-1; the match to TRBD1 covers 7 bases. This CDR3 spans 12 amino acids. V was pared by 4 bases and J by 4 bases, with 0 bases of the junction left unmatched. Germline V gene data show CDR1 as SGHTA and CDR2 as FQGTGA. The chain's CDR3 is CASSSGGTEAFF. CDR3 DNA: TGTGCCAGCAGCTCAGGGGGCACTGAAGCTTTCTTT.

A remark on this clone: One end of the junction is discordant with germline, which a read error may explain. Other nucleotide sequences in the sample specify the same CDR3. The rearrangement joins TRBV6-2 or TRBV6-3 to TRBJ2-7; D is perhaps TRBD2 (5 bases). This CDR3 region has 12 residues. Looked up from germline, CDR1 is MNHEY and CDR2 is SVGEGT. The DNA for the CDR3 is TGTGCCAGCAGTCACTCGGGGTACGAGCAGTACTTC. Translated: CASSHSGYEQYF.

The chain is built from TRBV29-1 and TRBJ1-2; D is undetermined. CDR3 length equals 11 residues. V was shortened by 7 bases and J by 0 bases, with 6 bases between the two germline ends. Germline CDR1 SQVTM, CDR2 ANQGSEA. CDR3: CSAAANYGYTF. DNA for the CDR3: TGCAGCGCCGCTGCTAACTATGGCTACACCTTC.

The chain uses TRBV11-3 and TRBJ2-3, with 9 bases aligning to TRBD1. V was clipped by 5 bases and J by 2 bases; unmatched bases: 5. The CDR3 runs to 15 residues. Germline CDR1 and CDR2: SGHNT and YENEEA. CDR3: CASSAGTGYTDTQYF. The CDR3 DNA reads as TGTGCCAGCAGCGCCGGGACAGGGTACACAGATACGCAGTATTTT. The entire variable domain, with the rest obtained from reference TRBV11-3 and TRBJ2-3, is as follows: EAGVVQSPRYKIIEKKQPVAFWCNPISGHNTLYWYLQNLGQGPELLIRYENEEAVDDSQLPKDRFSAERLKGVDSTLKIQPAELGDSAVYLCASSAGTGYTDTQYFGPGTRLTVL.

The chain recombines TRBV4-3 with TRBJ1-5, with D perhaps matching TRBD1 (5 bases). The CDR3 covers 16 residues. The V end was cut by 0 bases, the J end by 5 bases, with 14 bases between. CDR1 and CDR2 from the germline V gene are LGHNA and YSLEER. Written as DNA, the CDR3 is TGCGCCAGCAGCCAAGAATTCCAGGGCCCCCATCAGCCCCAGCATTTT. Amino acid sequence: CASSQEFQGPHQPQHF.

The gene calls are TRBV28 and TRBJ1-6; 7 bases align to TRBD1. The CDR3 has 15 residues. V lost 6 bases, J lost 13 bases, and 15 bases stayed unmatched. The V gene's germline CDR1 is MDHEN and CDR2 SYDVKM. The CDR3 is CASSDRVLEVGPLHF. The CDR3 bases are TGTGCCAGCAGCGACAGGGTCCTAGAAGTTGGGCCCCTCCACTTT.

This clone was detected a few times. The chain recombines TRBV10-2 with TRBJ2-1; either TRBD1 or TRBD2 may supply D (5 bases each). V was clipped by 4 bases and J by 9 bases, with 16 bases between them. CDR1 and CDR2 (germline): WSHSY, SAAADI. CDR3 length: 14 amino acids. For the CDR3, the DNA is TGCGCCAGCAGTGGGTTTGGGACCGAGGGTGAGCAGTTCTTC. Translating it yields CASSGFGTEGEQFF.

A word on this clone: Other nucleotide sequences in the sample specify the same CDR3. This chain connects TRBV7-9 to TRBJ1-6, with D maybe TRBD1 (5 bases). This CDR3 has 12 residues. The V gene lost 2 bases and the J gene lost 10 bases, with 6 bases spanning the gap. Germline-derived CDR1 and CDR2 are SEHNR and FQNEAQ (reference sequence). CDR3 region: CASSLPGSPLHF. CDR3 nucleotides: TGTGCCAGCAGCTTACCAGGGTCACCCCTCCACTTT.

CDR3 coding DNA: TGTGCCAGCAGTTTATCGGGGGTTCACACTGAAGCTTTCTTT. Translating it yields CASSLSGVHTEAFF. The chain combines TRBV27 with TRBJ1-1; D is possibly TRBD1 (5 bases). V lost 0 bases and J 3 bases, leaving 8 bases between the germline ends. This CDR3 has 14 residues. CDR1 and CDR2 from the germline V gene are MNHEY and SMNVEV (reference sequence).

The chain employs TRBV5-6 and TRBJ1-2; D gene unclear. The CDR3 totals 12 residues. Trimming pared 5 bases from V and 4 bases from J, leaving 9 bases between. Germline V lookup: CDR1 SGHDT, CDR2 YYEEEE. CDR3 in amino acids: CASRGIAYGYTF. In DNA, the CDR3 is TGTGCCAGCAGGGGCATCGCCTATGGCTACACCTTC.

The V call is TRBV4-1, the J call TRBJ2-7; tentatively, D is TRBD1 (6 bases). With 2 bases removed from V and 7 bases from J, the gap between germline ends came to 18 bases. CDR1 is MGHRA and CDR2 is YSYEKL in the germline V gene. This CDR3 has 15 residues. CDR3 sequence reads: CASSQMTGLVGEQYF. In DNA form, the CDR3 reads TGCGCCAGCAGCCAAATGACAGGTCTGGTCGGGGAGCAGTACTTC.

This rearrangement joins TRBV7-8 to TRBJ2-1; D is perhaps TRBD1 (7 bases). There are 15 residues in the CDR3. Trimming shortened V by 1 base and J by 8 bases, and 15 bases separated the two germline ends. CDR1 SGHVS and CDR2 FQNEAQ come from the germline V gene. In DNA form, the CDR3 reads TGTGCCAGCAGCTTAGGGCGGGGCAGGGGGGATGAGCAGTTCTTC. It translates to CASSLGRGRGDEQFF.

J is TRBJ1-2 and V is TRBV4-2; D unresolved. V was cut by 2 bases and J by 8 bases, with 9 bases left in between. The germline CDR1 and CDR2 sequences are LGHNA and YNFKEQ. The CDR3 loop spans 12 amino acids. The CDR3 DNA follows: TGTGCCAGCAGCCAAAGAACCAGCGGCTACACCTTC. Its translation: CASSQRTSGYTF.